The 9 T cell receptor beta chains given below trace back to one sample, sequenced in a study of blood T cell repertoires in COVID-19. TCRdb's table, derived via immunoSEQ multiplex PCR, lists solely in-frame clones and lacks some. The repertoire has 100,000 to 150,000 clones, around 70% of them found once; the top ten carry more than 5.5%. The specimen was peripheral blood. The receptors were gathered from a man aged 55 to 70 with acute or convalescent COVID-19.

Worth noting for this clone: A much more abundant neighbour one base away suggests this may be a read error. V usage is TRBV3-1 (or the pseudogene TRBV3-2) and J usage is TRBJ2-7; weak D call: TRBD2 (6 bases). Trimming shortened V by 7 bases and J by 0 bases, and 16 bases separated the two germline ends. Germline CDR1 is LGHDT and CDR2 is YNNKEL (reference sequence). CDR3 length: 15 residues. The CDR3 region is CASNQSAGSSYEQYF. The CDR3 DNA reads TGTGCCAGCAACCAGTCAGCGGGCAGCTCCTACGAGCAGTACTTC.

The rearrangement joins TRBV23-1 to TRBJ2-7, with 7 nucleotides matching TRBD1. TRBV23-1 is flagged as an ORF with uncertain function. Losses at the gene ends were 7 bases for V and 1 base for J; bases not matched to a gene: 19. This CDR3 region has 18 residues. DNA for the CDR3: TGCGCCAGCACCGAACCTTCCTTCCCGGGACAGCCGTCCTACGAGCAGTACTTC. It translates to CASTEPSFPGQPSYEQYF.

The CDR3 DNA reads TGTGCCAGCTCACCGCTTTCCGGGACACCTAATGAAAAACTGTTTTTT. It yields the protein CASSPLSGTPNEKLFF. The chain carries TRBV18 and TRBJ1-4; the D gene is possibly TRBD1 (6 bases). Germline V gene lookup returns CDR1 KGHSH and CDR2 LQKENI. This CDR3 spans 16 amino acids. Trimming left V 3 bases short and J 3 bases short, with 14 bases between.

J is TRBJ1-1 and V is TRBV30, with a tentative D call TRBD1 (6 bases). This CDR3 has 12 residues. Germline CDR1 reads GTSNPN; CDR2 reads SVGIG (reference sequence). Trimming stripped 5 bases from V and 1 base from J, with 8 bases between. Written as DNA, the CDR3 is TGTGCCTGGGGCAGGGGGAACACTGAAGCTTTCTTT. This translates into CAWGRGNTEAFF. Full variable domain (missing parts from reference TRBV30 and TRBJ1-1): SQTIHQWPATLVQPVGSPLSLECTVEGTSNPNLYWYRQAAGRGLQLLFYSVGIGQISSEVPQNLSASRPQDRQFILSSKKLLLSDSGFYLCAWGRGNTEAFFGQGTRLTVV.

The rearrangement uses TRBV30 and TRBJ2-4; weak D call: TRBD2 (6 bases). Germline lookup yields CDR1 GTSNPN and CDR2 SVGIG (reference sequence). V gave up 4 bases and J gave up 6 bases, with 10 bases separating them. This CDR3 is built from 12 residues. The CDR3 DNA follows: TGTGCCTGGACCCGGGGGTTAAACATTCAGTACTTC. Translation: CAWTRGLNIQYF.

The chain carries TRBV5-6 and TRBJ2-3, with D unresolved. This CDR3 is 11 amino acids long. The V gene's germline CDR1 is SGHDT and CDR2 YYEEEE. Between the trimmed V and J ends, which lost 5 bases and 6 bases, there was a span of 7 bases. CDR3 DNA sequence: TGTGCCAGCAGGGCATCGGATACGCAGTATTTT. Translating it yields CASRASDTQYF.

The chain combines TRBV5-1 with TRBJ1-1; 8 bases are shared with TRBD1. Germline V CDR1 and CDR2: SGHRS, YFSETQ. The J segment lost 2 bases and the V segment lost 6 bases, leaving 9 bases of the junction unmatched. This CDR3 spans 15 amino acids. The CDR3 spells CASTPFAGGNTEAFF. CDR3 nucleotide sequence: TGCGCCAGCACCCCCTTTGCAGGGGGCAACACTGAAGCTTTCTTT.

The gene calls are TRBV5-6 and TRBJ2-7, with D possibly being TRBD1 (5 bases). V gave up 4 bases and J gave up 6 bases, with 14 bases separating them. CDR3 length: 13 amino acids. Germline-derived CDR1 and CDR2 are SGHDT and YYEEEE. The CDR3 coding sequence is TGTGCCAGCAGCCAGGGCCTCACCGGCGAGCAGTACTTC. Its protein product is CASSQGLTGEQYF.

There are a few counts of this clone. The gene calls are TRBV6-6 and TRBJ1-1; D is perhaps TRBD1 (5 bases). The CDR3 is 15 amino acids. CDR1 and CDR2 (germline): MNHNY, SVGAGI (reference sequence). V was clipped by 8 bases and J by 4 bases, with 20 bases between them. The CDR3 region is CASRESGTGGTEAFF. In DNA, the CDR3 is TGTGCCAGCCGCGAATCCGGAACGGGGGGCACTGAAGCTTTCTTT.